A single sample gave rise to the 10 T cell receptor beta chains below, sequenced in a study of beta chain features in type 1 diabetes. Broader study findings: Within each of all four CD4+ subsets, Type 1 diabetes patients had TCRB CDR3s that were moderately but significantly shorter.

The investigators reverse transcribed all of the isolated RNA, so they sequenced expressed TCRB transcripts. The repertoire was sequenced with immunoSEQ multiplex PCR; TCRdb's copy has only in-frame clones and lacks some. The sample lists 300,000 to 450,000 clones; over 8.5% were seen once. No antigen has been assigned to these receptors. Sequencing used central memory CD4+ T cells from blood. These receptors all come from a man aged 25 to 40 with type 1 diabetes.

The chain has TRBV4-1 and TRBJ2-1, with D hard to call. Trimming stripped 0 bases from V and 13 bases from J, with 13 bases between. Germline CDR1 reads MGHRA; CDR2 reads YSYEKL. This CDR3 is 13 amino acids long. Here the CDR3 DNA reads TGCGCCAGCAGCCAAGATCGTTTAACTATACAGTTCTTC. Protein: CASSQDRLTIQFF.

A note on this clone: A read error may explain this, as a much larger clone is one base away. The sample contains more than one DNA sequence encoding this CDR3. V is TRBV7-8 and J is TRBJ2-3, with D uncertain. The ends were cut back, 5 bases at V and 2 bases at J, with 5 bases in the middle. The V gene's germline CDR1 is SGHVS and CDR2 FQNEAQ. This CDR3 is 12 amino acids long. The CDR3 DNA reads TGTGCCAGCAGCCCATACACAGATACGCAGTATTTT. Protein sequence: CASSPYTDTQYF.

The V and J genes are TRBV7-9 and TRBJ1-3, with D unresolved. The length of the CDR3 is 11 residues. Germline values: CDR1 SEHNR, CDR2 FQNEAQ (reference sequence). Deletions cut 3 bases from V and 4 bases from J, with 1 base between. The CDR3 nucleotides are TGTGCCAGCAGCTTCGGAAACACCATATATTTT. It yields the protein CASSFGNTIYF. The full variable domain, its missing parts supplied by reference TRBV7-9 and TRBJ1-3, is DTGVSQNPRHKITKRGQNVTFRCDPISEHNRLYWYRQTLGQGPEFLTYFQNEAQLEKSRLLSDRFSAERPKGSFSTLEIQRTEQGDSAMYLCASSFGNTIYFGEGSWLTVV.

This clone was recorded a few times. The chain joins TRBV7-2 to TRBJ1-3; D is ambiguous. The CDR3 is 13 residues long. Germline CDR1 and CDR2: SGHTA and FQGNSA. The V and J ends lost 5 bases and 0 bases respectively, with 5 bases between them. The CDR3 DNA reads as TGTGCCAGCAGCGGAGGCTCTGGAAACACCATATATTTT. It is translated as CASSGGSGNTIYF.

This clone was observed a handful of times. This sequence joins TRBV6-5 and TRBJ2-1; 7 bases line up with TRBD2. V gave up 1 base and J gave up 7 bases; unmatched junction bases: 4. Germline values: CDR1 MNHEY, CDR2 SVGAGI. The CDR3 is 14 amino acids. The CDR3 sequence: CASSYFREGNEQFF. In DNA, the CDR3 is TGTGCCAGCAGTTACTTTAGGGAGGGGAATGAGCAGTTCTTC.

The rearrangement uses TRBV10-3 and TRBJ2-3; 10 bases match TRBD2. The germline gives CDR1 ENHRY, CDR2 SYGVKD. Trimming took 10 bases from V and 5 from J; bases not matched to a gene: 12. The CDR3 length is 15 residues. DNA for the CDR3: TGTGCCAGCTCGTTGAGCGGGAGGGCCGTAGATACGCAGTATTTT. Amino acid sequence: CASSLSGRAVDTQYF.

This clone was seen repeatedly, ten times or more. V usage is TRBV7-2 and J usage is TRBJ2-7; no clear D. The CDR3 is 14 residues long. Germline assignment: CDR1 SGHTA and CDR2 FQGNSA. V was trimmed by 5 bases and J by 7 bases, leaving 18 bases between them. The CDR3 DNA is TGTGCCAGCAGCCTCCGAAACCGATACGGGGAGCAGTACTTC. It yields the protein CASSLRNRYGEQYF.

This chain uses TRBV5-1 with TRBJ2-2, with TRBD2 matching 7 bases. Germline V gene lookup returns CDR1 SGHRS and CDR2 YFSETQ. The junction had 5 bases not matched to a gene; V was cut back by 0 bases and J by 3 bases. The CDR3 spans 16 residues. CDR3 loop: CASSLEGGRDTGELFF. Written as DNA, the CDR3 is TGCGCCAGCAGCTTGGAGGGCGGGAGAGACACCGGGGAGCTGTTTTTT. Complete variable domain (other parts from reference TRBV5-1 and TRBJ2-2): KAGVTQTPRYLIKTRGQQVTLSCSPISGHRSVSWYQQTPGQGLQFLFEYFSETQRNKGNFPGRFSGRQFSNSRSEMNVSTLELGDSALYLCASSLEGGRDTGELFFGEGSRLTVL.

In its sample, this clone was seen many times. The chain is built from TRBV7-9 and TRBJ2-7; D is undetermined. The V end lost 2 bases, the J end lost 0 bases, and 20 bases lay between the germline ends. The CDR3 has 18 residues. Germline V CDR1 and CDR2: SEHNR, FQNEAQ (reference sequence). CDR3 loop: CASSLIMGWAGRSYEQYF. CDR3 in DNA: TGTGCCAGCAGCTTAATCATGGGATGGGCAGGCCGCTCCTACGAGCAGTACTTC.

Relative to its sample, this clone is medium-sized (0.01 to 0.1%). The chain couples TRBV7-9 to TRBJ1-4; D may be TRBD1 (5 bases). This CDR3 contains 13 residues. Germline V CDR1 and CDR2: SEHNR, FQNEAQ (reference sequence). V gave up 8 bases and J gave up 8 bases, with 15 bases separating them. The CDR3 nucleotides are TGTGCCAGCGAAGGCAGGGAGAGGGAAAAACTGTTTTTT. This codes for CASEGREREKLFF. Combining the CDR3 with reference TRBV7-9 and TRBJ1-4 gives the whole variable domain DTGVSQNPRHKITKRGQNVTFRCDPISEHNRLYWYRQTLGQGPEFLTYFQNEAQLEKSRLLSDRFSAERPKGSFSTLEIQRTEQGDSAMYLCASEGREREKLFFGSGTQLSVL.